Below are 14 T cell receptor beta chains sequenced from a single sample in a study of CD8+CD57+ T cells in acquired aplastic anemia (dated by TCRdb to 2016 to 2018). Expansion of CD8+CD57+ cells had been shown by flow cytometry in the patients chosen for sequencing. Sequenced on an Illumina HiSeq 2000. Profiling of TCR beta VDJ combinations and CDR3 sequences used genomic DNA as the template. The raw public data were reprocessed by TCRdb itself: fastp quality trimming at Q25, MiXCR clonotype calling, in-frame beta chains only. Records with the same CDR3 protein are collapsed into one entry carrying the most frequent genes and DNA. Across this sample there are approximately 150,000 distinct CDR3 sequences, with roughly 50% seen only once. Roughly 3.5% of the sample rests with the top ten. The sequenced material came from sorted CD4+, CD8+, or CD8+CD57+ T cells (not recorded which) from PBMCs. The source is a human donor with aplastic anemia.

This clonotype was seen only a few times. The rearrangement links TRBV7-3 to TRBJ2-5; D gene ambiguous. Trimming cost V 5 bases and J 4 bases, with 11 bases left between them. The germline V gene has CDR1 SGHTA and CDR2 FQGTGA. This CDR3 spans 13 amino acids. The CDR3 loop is CASSQKRGETQYF. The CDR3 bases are TGTGCCAGCAGCCAAAAGCGTGGAGAGACCCAGTACTTC.

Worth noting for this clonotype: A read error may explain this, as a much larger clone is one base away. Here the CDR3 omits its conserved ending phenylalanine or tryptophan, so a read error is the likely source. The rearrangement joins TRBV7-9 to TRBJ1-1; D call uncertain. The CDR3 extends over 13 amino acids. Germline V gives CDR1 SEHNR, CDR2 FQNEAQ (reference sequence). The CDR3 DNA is TGCGCCAGCAGCCAAGCGTGGAACACTGAAGCTTTCCTT. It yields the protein CASSQAWNTEAFL.

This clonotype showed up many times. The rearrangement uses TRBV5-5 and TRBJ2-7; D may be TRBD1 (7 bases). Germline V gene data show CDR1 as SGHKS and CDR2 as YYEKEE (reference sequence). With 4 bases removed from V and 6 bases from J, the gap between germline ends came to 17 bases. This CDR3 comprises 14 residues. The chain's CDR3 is CASSRQGGSSEQYF. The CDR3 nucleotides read TGTGCCAGCAGCCGACAGGGAGGTTCTTCCGAGCAGTACTTC.

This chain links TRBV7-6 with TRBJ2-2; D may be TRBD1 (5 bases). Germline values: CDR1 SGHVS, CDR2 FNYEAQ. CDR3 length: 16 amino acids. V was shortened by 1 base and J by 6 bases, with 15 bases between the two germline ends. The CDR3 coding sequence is TGTGCCAGCAGCTTAGAGATCAGGGATGGTGCCGGGGAGCTGTTTTTT. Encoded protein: CASSLEIRDGAGELFF.

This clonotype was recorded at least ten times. CDR3 bases: TGTGCCAGCAGCTTAGATATGGGACCCTGGGGTTTCGAGCAGTACTTC. This encodes CASSLDMGPWGFEQYF. This chain links TRBV11-2 with TRBJ2-7; D possibly matches TRBD1 or TRBD2 (5 bases each). This CDR3 has 16 amino acids. Germline V gene sequence: CDR1 SGHAT, CDR2 FQNNGV. V lost 0 bases and J lost 6, with 18 bases in between.

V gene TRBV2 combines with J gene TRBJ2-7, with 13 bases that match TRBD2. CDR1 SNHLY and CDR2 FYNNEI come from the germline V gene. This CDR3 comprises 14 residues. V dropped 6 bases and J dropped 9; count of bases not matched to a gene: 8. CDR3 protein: CASRITSGGVAQYF. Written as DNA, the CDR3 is TGTGCCAGCAGGATAACTAGCGGGGGGGTGGCGCAGTACTTC.

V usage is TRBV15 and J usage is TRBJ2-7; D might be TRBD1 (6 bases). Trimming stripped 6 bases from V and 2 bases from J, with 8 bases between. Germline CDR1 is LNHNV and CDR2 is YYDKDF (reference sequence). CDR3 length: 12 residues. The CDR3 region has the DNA TGTGCCACCAGGGGGGCGGCCTACGAGCAGTACGTC. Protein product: CATRGAAYEQYV.

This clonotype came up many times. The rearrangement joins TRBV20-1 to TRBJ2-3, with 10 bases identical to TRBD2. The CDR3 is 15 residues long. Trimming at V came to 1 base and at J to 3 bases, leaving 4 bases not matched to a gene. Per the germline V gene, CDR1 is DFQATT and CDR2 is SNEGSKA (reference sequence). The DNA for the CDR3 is TGCAGTGCTAGAGCCGGGACTAGCGTTACAGATACGCAGTATTTT. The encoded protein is CSARAGTSVTDTQYF.

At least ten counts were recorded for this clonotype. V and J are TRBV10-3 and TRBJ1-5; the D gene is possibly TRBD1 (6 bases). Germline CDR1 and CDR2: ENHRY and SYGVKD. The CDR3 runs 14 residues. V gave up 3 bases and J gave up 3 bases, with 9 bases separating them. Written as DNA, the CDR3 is TGTGCCATCAGTGACGGGGGCAACAATCAGCCCCAGCATTTT. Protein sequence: CAISDGGNNQPQHF.

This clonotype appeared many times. Here the CDR3 DNA reads TGTGCCAGCCGTGGGGGGGCCACCACAGATACGCAGTATTTT. Translation gives CASRGGATTDTQYF. This chain links TRBV7-9 with TRBJ2-3; TRBD2 might be the D (7 bases). The length of the CDR3 is 14 residues. Trimming removed 8 bases at V and 2 bases at J, with 14 bases between. Germline V gene lookup returns CDR1 SEHNR and CDR2 FQNEAQ (reference sequence).

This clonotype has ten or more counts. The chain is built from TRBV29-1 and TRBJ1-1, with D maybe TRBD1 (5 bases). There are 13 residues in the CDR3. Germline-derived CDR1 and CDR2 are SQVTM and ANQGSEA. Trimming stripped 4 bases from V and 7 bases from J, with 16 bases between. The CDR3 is CSVVGGMGNEAFF. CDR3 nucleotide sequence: TGCAGCGTTGTTGGGGGAATGGGAAATGAAGCTTTCTTT.

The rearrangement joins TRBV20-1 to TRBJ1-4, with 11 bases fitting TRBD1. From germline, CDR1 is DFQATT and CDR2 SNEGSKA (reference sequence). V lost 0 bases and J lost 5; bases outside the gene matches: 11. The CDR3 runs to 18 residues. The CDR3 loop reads CSARDSLRTGGGNEKLFF. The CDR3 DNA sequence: TGCAGTGCTAGAGATAGTTTGAGGACAGGGGGCGGGAATGAAAAACTGTTTTTT.

DNA of the CDR3: TGTGCCACTCGACAGGGGGTCTATGGCTACACCTTC. It codes for CATRQGVYGYTF. V and J are TRBV15 and TRBJ1-2; 9 bases match TRBD1. This CDR3 is 12 amino acids long. Trimming at V came to 9 bases and at J to 4 bases, leaving 3 bases not matched to a gene. Germline V gives CDR1 LNHNV, CDR2 YYDKDF (reference sequence).

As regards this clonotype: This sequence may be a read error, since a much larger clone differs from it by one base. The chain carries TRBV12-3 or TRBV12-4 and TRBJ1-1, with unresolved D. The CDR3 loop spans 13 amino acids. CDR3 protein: CARSLATASEAFF. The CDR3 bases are TGTGCCCGCAGTTTAGCCACGGCCTCTGAAGCTTTCTTT.